This TCR beta chain was obtained from a study of cytomegalovirus exposure and HLA in healthy donors. Across the whole study: Sequencing of around 200 million T cells in an earlier analysis found some 100 million unique TCR beta sequences.

13 Jbeta primers and 60 Vbeta primers were used for the PCR. The data were produced by immunoSEQ multiplex PCR, yet TCRdb's version contains in-frame clones alone and is incomplete. The sample holds 190,000 or so clones, roughly 77% seen once. CDR1 and CDR2 from the germline V gene are SGHTA and FQGNSA. This CDR3 contains 16 residues. The source is a male donor in good health and CMV-seropositive. Sequenced input: PBMCs. The chain links TRBV7-2 to TRBJ2-5, with D perhaps matching TRBD2 (6 bases). The J call is uncertain, as TRBJ2-7 better fits the DNA end. CDR3 region: CASSSSPGTAPNEQYF. CDR3 sequence (DNA): TGTGCCAGCAGCTCGTCCCCCGGGACTGCACCAAACGAGCAGTACTTC.